Presented here are 26 T cell receptor beta chains from one specimen sequenced in a study of blood T cell repertoires in COVID-19. Repertoires were generated with immunoSEQ multiplex PCR, while TCRdb's copy carries only in-frame clones and drops some. The sample consists of some 200,000 clones, less than 85% of them appearing once. Sequenced input: PBMCs or T cells enriched from blood (not recorded which). The receptor source for this set is a woman aged 60 to 75 with acute COVID-19.

The chain carries TRBV6-1 and TRBJ1-4; D is possibly TRBD1 (6 bases). Germline-derived CDR1 and CDR2 are MNHNS and SASEGT. The length of the CDR3 is 16 residues. V was pared by 2 bases and J by 0 bases, with 10 bases between. CDR3 loop: CASSELGHPTNEKLFF. The CDR3 nucleotides are TGTGCCAGCAGTGAATTGGGACATCCAACTAATGAAAAACTGTTTTTT.

The V gene is TRBV27, the J gene TRBJ2-5, with 10 bases matching TRBD1. The CDR3 totals 16 residues. Unmatched junction bases numbered 9, after V lost 6 bases and J lost 2 bases. The germline CDR1 and CDR2 sequences are MNHEY and SMNVEV (reference sequence). CDR3 DNA: TGTGCCAGCAGCCCTCCGGGACAGGGGATGCAAGAGACCCAGTACTTC. Protein product: CASSPPGQGMQETQYF.

The J gene is TRBJ2-2, the V gene TRBV20-1; D may be TRBD2 (6 bases). The length of the CDR3 is 11 residues. From germline, CDR1 is DFQATT and CDR2 SNEGSKA (reference sequence). The chain's CDR3 is CARGRTGELFF. CDR3 coding DNA: TGCGCCAGAGGGAGGACCGGGGAGCTGTTTTTT.

The V call is TRBV6-1, the J call TRBJ1-2; D is possibly TRBD1 (6 bases). Looked up from germline, CDR1 is MNHNS and CDR2 is SASEGT. The CDR3 runs 16 residues. V was trimmed by 2 bases and J by 5 bases, leaving 18 bases between them. CDR3 region: CASSERARGNFYGYTF. The CDR3 DNA follows: TGTGCCAGCAGTGAAAGGGCCAGGGGCAATTTTTATGGCTACACCTTC.

The chain employs TRBV15 and TRBJ1-4; tentatively, D is TRBD1 (6 bases). The ends were cut back, 0 bases at V and 3 bases at J, with 11 bases in the middle. Germline CDR1 LNHNV, CDR2 YYDKDF (reference sequence). The CDR3 contains 16 residues. The CDR3 here is CATSRDGSGANEKLFF. The CDR3 region has the DNA TGTGCCACCAGCAGAGATGGGTCAGGGGCTAATGAAAAACTGTTTTTT.

The chain combines TRBV3-1 (or the pseudogene TRBV3-2) with TRBJ2-1; 9 nucleotides align to TRBD2. The CDR3 has 16 residues. J lost 5 bases, V lost 1 base, and 6 bases had no gene match. Germline lookup yields CDR1 LGHDT and CDR2 YNNKEL (reference sequence). CDR3: CASSQAVAGAHNEQFF. CDR3 in DNA: TGTGCCAGCAGCCAAGCAGTAGCGGGGGCCCACAATGAGCAGTTCTTC.

V usage is TRBV4-3 and J usage is TRBJ1-1, with no clear D. Germline V gene lookup returns CDR1 LGHNA and CDR2 YSLEER. V lost 3 bases and J lost 4, with 15 bases in between. This CDR3 has 15 residues. The CDR3 region has the DNA TGCGCCAGCAGCCAGGTGAGCTCCCGCGGCACTGAAGCTTTCTTT. Translation: CASSQVSSRGTEAFF.

The gene calls are TRBV7-2 and TRBJ2-3, with 8 bases lining up with TRBD1. Germline V gives CDR1 SGHTA, CDR2 FQGNSA. J was trimmed by 4 bases and V by 5 bases; bases with no gene match: 2. CDR3 length: 13 residues. The CDR3 nucleotides read TGTGCCAGCAGCCAGGACAGGGCAGATACGCAGTATTTT. This sequence encodes CASSQDRADTQYF. Combining the CDR3 with reference TRBV7-2 and TRBJ2-3 gives the whole variable domain GAGVSQSPSNKVTEKGKDVELRCDPISGHTALYWYRQSLGQGLEFLIYFQGNSAPDKSGLPSDRFSAERTGGSVSTLTIQRTQQEDSAVYLCASSQDRADTQYFGPGTRLTVL.

The chain employs TRBV12-3 or TRBV12-4 and TRBJ2-1; 8 bases align to TRBD1. The V and J ends lost 6 bases and 11 bases, in that order; junction bases with no gene match: 6. CDR3 length: 12 residues. CDR3 coding DNA: TGTGCCAGCAGCCTGGGACAGGACAAGCAGTTCTTC. It yields the protein CASSLGQDKQFF.

The chain links TRBV7-9 to TRBJ2-1, with 8 bases lining up with TRBD1. Trimming took 5 bases from V and 5 from J; bases not matched to a gene: 8. This CDR3 is 15 amino acids long. Germline V gene data show CDR1 as SEHNR and CDR2 as FQNEAQ (reference sequence). The CDR3 here is CASSHSADRDNEQFF. The CDR3 nucleotides are TGTGCCAGCAGCCATTCGGCGGACAGGGACAATGAGCAGTTCTTC.

The chain uses TRBV7-9 and TRBJ2-2; TRBD1 is a possible D gene (6 bases). Trimming left V 5 bases short and J 1 base short, with 11 bases between. Per germline, CDR1 SEHNR and CDR2 FQNEAQ (reference sequence). The CDR3 covers 15 residues. CDR3 sequence reads: CASSRPGQNTGELFF. The CDR3 region has the DNA TGTGCCAGCAGCCGTCCGGGACAGAACACCGGGGAGCTGTTTTTT. Full variable domain (outside the CDR3, taken from reference TRBV7-9 and TRBJ2-2): DTGVSQNPRHKITKRGQNVTFRCDPISEHNRLYWYRQTLGQGPEFLTYFQNEAQLEKSRLLSDRFSAERPKGSFSTLEIQRTEQGDSAMYLCASSRPGQNTGELFFGEGSRLTVL.

With regard to this clone: The junction and the germline gene differ at one end; a read error may be behind it. V gene TRBV7-8 combines with J gene TRBJ1-4, with 8 bases aligning to TRBD1. This CDR3 is 15 amino acids long. The germline CDR1 and CDR2 sequences are SGHVS and FQNEAQ. The CDR3 DNA sequence: TGTGCCAGCAGCGTAGCAACAACAGGGGGGGAAAAACTGTTTTTT. This codes for CASSVATTGGEKLFF.

The CDR3 reads CASSTVDGELFF. CDR3 coding DNA: TGTGCCAGCAGCACGGTAGACGGGGAGCTGTTTTTT. This rearrangement joins TRBV6-5 to TRBJ2-2; D call uncertain. CDR3 length: 12 residues. Germline values: CDR1 MNHEY, CDR2 SVGAGI. V gave up 6 bases and J gave up 7 bases, with 9 bases separating them.

Regarding this clone: An end of the junction differs from the germline gene, which may be a read error. This chain uses TRBV7-2 with TRBJ1-2, with a weak D call TRBD1 (5 bases). Germline V gene sequence: CDR1 SGHTA, CDR2 FQGNSA. The CDR3 length is 12 residues. CDR3 bases: TGTGCCAGCAGCAGTCCGGGACTCCAAGGGGTCTTC. This encodes CASSSPGLQGVF.

The V call is TRBV20-1, the J call TRBJ1-1; no clear D gene. V was shortened by 4 bases and J by 8 bases, with 8 bases between the two germline ends. CDR3 length equals 10 residues. In germline, CDR1 is DFQATT, CDR2 SNEGSKA (reference sequence). This chain's CDR3 is CSAKFREAFF. The CDR3 DNA is TGCAGTGCTAAATTCAGGGAAGCTTTCTTT.

This sequence joins TRBV9 and TRBJ2-1; 10 bases line up with TRBD1. Germline loops: CDR1 SGDLS, CDR2 YYNGEE. The CDR3 is 15 amino acids. Germline trimming cut 3 bases from V and 10 bases from J; bases unmatched to any gene: 10. CDR3 DNA: TGTGCCAGCAGCGCCAAGGGACAGGGGACCGGCGAGCAGTTCTTC. Protein sequence: CASSAKGQGTGEQFF.

The chain joins TRBV6-1 to TRBJ1-2; D gene unclear. CDR1 is MNHNS and CDR2 is SASEGT in the germline V gene. Trimming pared 3 bases from V and 3 bases from J, leaving 11 bases between. This CDR3 contains 14 residues. The CDR3 bases are TGTGCCAGCAGTGATCGTCCGGAGCACTATGGCTACACCTTC. Translation: CASSDRPEHYGYTF.

CDR3 nucleotide sequence: TGTGCCAGCAGTTACGTCAGGGGAGCTGGAAACACCATATATTTT. Amino acid sequence: CASSYVRGAGNTIYF. The chain is built from TRBV6-5 and TRBJ1-3; tentative D call: TRBD1 (6 bases). With 2 bases removed from V and 2 bases from J, the gap between germline ends came to 10 bases. CDR3 size: 15 residues. CDR1 and CDR2 (germline): MNHEY, SVGAGI.

The chain couples TRBV7-8 to TRBJ1-1; 9 bases are shared with TRBD1. Germline loops: CDR1 SGHVS, CDR2 FQNEAQ. Trimming removed 8 bases from V and 5 bases from J; junction bases left unmatched: 9. The CDR3 sequence is 14 residues long. The CDR3 sequence is CASSPGQGTTEAFF. Here the CDR3 DNA reads TGTGCCAGCTCACCGGGACAGGGAACAACTGAAGCTTTCTTT.

V gene TRBV1 combines with J gene TRBJ1-4. TRBV1 is assigned pseudogene status. CDR3 length: 16 amino acids. The CDR3 DNA sequence: TGCACCAGCAGCCAAGATCGGTCCCCTAGAGAAGAAAAACTGTTTTTT. It encodes CTSSQDRSPREEKLFF.

This clone has ten or more counts. The chain uses TRBV5-6 and TRBJ1-1; 7 bases are shared with TRBD1. Trimming at V came to 2 bases and at J to 6 bases, leaving 10 bases not matched to a gene. CDR1 is SGHDT and CDR2 is YYEEEE in the germline V gene. The CDR3 contains 15 residues. The CDR3 is CASSLKGDRVSEAFF. In nucleotides, the CDR3 is TGTGCCAGCAGCTTAAAGGGTGACAGGGTGTCTGAAGCTTTCTTT. The whole variable domain, remainder taken from reference TRBV5-6 and TRBJ1-1, is DAGVTQSPTHLIKTRGQQVTLRCSPKSGHDTVSWYQQALGQGPQFIFQYYEEEERQRGNFPDRFSGHQFPNYSSELNVNALLLGDSALYLCASSLKGDRVSEAFFGQGTRLTVV.

The chain couples TRBV7-9 to TRBJ1-1; D gene uncertain. The CDR3 has 12 residues. The V end was cut by 6 bases, the J end by 8 bases, with 13 bases between. CDR1 SEHNR and CDR2 FQNEAQ come from the germline V gene (reference sequence). In DNA form, the CDR3 reads TGTGCCAGCAGACGACTCCCCGGAGAAGCTTTCTTT. It yields the protein CASRRLPGEAFF.

CDR3 region: CASSRKPDSAGGYTF. The CDR3 DNA is TGTGCCAGCAGTCGGAAACCAGACTCCGCCGGGGGCTACACCTTC. This rearrangement joins TRBV2 to TRBJ1-2; D gene unclear. The CDR3 is 15 residues long. Per the germline V gene, CDR1 is SNHLY and CDR2 is FYNNEI. V was shortened by 5 bases and J by 8 bases, with 21 bases between the two germline ends. Combining the CDR3 with reference TRBV2 and TRBJ1-2 gives the whole variable domain EPEVTQTPSHQVTQMGQEVILRCVPISNHLYFYWYRQILGQKVEFLVSFYNNEISEKSEIFDDQFSVERPDGSNFTLKIRSTKLEDSAMYFCASSRKPDSAGGYTFGSGTRLTVV.

The chain employs TRBV5-1 and TRBJ2-6; D is uncertain. The CDR3 totals 16 residues. The V end was cut by 0 bases, the J end by 2 bases, with 9 bases between. Germline V gene lookup returns CDR1 SGHRS and CDR2 YFSETQ. The CDR3 DNA sequence: TGCGCCAGCAGCTTGGGAGCTCTAGCTGGGGCCAACGTCCTGACTTTC. Its protein is CASSLGALAGANVLTF.

The gene calls are TRBV2 and TRBJ2-1, with 8 positions matching TRBD1. With 6 bases clipped from V and 9 bases from J, the junction kept 7 bases outside the gene matches. Germline V gene sequence: CDR1 SNHLY, CDR2 FYNNEI. This CDR3 spans 13 amino acids. The CDR3 loop reads CASRRPGGREQFF. The DNA for the CDR3 is TGTGCCAGCAGACGCCCAGGGGGCCGTGAGCAGTTCTTC.

V and J are TRBV29-1 and TRBJ2-5; a weak D match, TRBD2 (5 bases). The CDR3 consists of 12 residues. V gave up 6 bases and J gave up 4 bases, with 12 bases separating them. The germline gives CDR1 SQVTM, CDR2 ANQGSEA. The CDR3 region is CSVGEAAETQYF. DNA of the CDR3: TGCAGCGTCGGGGAAGCGGCAGAGACCCAGTACTTC. Full variable domain (outside the CDR3, taken from reference TRBV29-1 and TRBJ2-5): SAVISQKPSRDICQRGTSLTIQCQVDSQVTMMFWYRQQPGQSLTLIATANQGSEATYESGFVIDKFPISRPNLTFSTLTVSNMSPEDSSIYLCSVGEAAETQYFGPGTRLLVL.